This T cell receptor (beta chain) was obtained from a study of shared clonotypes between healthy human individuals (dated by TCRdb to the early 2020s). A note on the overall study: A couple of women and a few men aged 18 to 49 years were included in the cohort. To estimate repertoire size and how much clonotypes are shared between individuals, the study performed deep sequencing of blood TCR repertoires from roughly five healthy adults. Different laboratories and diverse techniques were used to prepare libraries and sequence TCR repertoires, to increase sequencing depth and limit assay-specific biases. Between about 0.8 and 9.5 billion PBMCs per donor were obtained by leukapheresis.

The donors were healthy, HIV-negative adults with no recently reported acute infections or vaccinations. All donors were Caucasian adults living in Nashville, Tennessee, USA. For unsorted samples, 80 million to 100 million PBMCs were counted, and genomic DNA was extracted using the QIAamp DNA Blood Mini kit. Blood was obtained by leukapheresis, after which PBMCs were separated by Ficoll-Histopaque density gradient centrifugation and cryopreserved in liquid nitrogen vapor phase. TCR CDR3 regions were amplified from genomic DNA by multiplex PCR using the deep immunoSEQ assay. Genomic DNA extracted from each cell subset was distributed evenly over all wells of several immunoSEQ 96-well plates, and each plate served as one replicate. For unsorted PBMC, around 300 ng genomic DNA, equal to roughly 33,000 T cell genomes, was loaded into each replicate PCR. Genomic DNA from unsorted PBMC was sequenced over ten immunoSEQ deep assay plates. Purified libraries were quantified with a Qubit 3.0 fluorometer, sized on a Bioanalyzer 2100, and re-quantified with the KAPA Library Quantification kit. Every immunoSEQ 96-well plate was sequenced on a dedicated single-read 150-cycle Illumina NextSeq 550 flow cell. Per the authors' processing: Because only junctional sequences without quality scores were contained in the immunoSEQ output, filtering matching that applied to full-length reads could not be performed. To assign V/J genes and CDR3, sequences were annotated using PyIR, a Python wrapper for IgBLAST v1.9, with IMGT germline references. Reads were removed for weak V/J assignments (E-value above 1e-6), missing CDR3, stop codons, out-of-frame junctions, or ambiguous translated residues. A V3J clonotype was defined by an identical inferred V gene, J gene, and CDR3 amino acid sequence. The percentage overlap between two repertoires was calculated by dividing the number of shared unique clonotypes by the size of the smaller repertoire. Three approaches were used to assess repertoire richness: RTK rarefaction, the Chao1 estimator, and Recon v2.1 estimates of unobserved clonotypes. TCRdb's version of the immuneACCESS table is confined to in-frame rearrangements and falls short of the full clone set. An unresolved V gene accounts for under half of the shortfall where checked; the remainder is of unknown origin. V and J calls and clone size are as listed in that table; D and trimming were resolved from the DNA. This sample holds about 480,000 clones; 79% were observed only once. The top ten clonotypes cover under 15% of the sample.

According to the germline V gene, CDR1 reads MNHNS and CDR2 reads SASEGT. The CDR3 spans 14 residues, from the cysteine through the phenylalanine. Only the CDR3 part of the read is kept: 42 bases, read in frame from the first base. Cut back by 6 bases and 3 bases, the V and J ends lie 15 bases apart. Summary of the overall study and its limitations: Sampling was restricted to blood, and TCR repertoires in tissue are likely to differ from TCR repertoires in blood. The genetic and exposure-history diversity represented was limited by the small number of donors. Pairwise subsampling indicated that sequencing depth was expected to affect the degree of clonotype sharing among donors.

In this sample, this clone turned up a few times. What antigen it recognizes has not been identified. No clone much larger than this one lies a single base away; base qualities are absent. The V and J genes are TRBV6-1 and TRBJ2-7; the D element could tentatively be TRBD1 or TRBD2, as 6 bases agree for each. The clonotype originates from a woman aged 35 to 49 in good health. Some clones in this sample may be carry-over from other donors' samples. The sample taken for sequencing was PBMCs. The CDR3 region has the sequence CASSEQGLSYEQYF. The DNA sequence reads TGTGCCAGCAGCGAACAGGGACTTAGCTACGAGCAGTACTTC.